This TCR beta chain was sequenced during a study of T cell repertoires in cytomegalovirus infection (dated by TCRdb to about 2019). About the study as a whole: Because public TCR beta signatures pointed to carriage of CMV infection together with the matching HLA type, the HLA type of each donor mattered for the analysis. Summary of the overall study and its limitations: In the ex vivo response, HLA-C-restricted CMV-specific TCR beta clonotypes were dominant, and in two of eight donors the single most frequent clonotype came from this HLA-C-restricted group. Carriers of CMV infection plus the relevant HLA type were discriminated by the cumulative frequency of public TCR beta family members in the study cohort and in an independent roughly 340-donor cohort.

This clonotype came up many times. Its antigen specificity is not known. Base qualities were left out, and no much larger clone turns up one base away. These reads were obtained on an Illumina HiSeq 1500. TCRdb's own reprocessing of the public reads used fastp at Q25 and MiXCR and kept productive beta chains. Rows are unified per CDR3 protein, each entry keeping the most common DNA and genes. The sample contains 310,000 or so distinct CDR3 sequences, around 10% of them found a single time. Around 2.5% of the sample is held by the ten biggest clonotypes. CDR1 and CDR2 are read off the germline V gene as SNHLY and FYNNEI. V is cut by 1 base and J by 3 bases, and the space between the germline ends is 12 bases. The CDR3, cysteine through phenylalanine, is 15 amino acids long. Only the CDR3 region is kept as DNA, spanning 45 bases read in frame from base 1.

Material: PBMCs. The receptor chain draws on TRBV2 and TRBJ2-5, with TRBD1 as a weak D call on 5 bases. This receptor was obtained from a human donor in good health (CMV status not recorded). Some clones in this sample may be carry-over from other donors' samples. The sequenced DNA is TGTGCCAGCAGTGAAGTTCTCGGACATAAAGAGACCCAGTACTTC. This sequence encodes CASSEVLGHKETQYF. Where the CDR3 stops, the reference TRBV2 and TRBJ2-5 genes take over; the full variable domain is EPEVTQTPSHQVTQMGQEVILRCVPISNHLYFYWYRQILGQKVEFLVSFYNNEISEKSEIFDDQFSVERPDGSNFTLKIRSTKLEDSAMYFCASSEVLGHKETQYFGPGTRLLVL.